This TCR beta chain was retrieved from a study of cytomegalovirus exposure and HLA in healthy donors. This clone was found a few times. Antigen specificity is unknown. The PCR was carried out with 60 Vbeta primers and 13 Jbeta primers. Data came from immunoSEQ multiplex PCR; TCRdb stores just in-frame clones and leaves some out. The sample lists around 180,000 clones; 75% to 85% were seen once. CDR1 and CDR2 from the germline V gene are SEHNR and FQNEAQ (reference sequence). V lost 5 bases to trimming and J lost 4 bases; unmatched junction nucleotides: 5. The CDR3 extends over 15 amino acids. Donors had nominal health at sampling but likely had unrecorded immune exposures. Study-level findings and limits: Among immune exposure information, only CMV serostatus was available. Previously analyzed data showed that most TCR beta V segments were productive at a frequency of about 90% or about 30%.

The chain has TRBV7-9 and TRBJ2-1; 10 bases fit TRBD2. The receptor's source is a woman aged 25 to 39 in good health and CMV-seropositive. Sequences were obtained from PBMCs. The chain's CDR3 is CASSPSGGIYNEQFF. CDR3 sequence (DNA): TGTGCCAGCAGCCCTAGCGGGGGAATTTACAATGAGCAGTTCTTC.